A selection of T cell receptor beta chains follows, all from one sample in a study of blood T cells in healthy people across ages. TCRdb re-derived calls from the 5' RACE reads in MiXCR, one entry per CDR3 protein. The sample gives under 700,000 distinct CDR3 sequences, about 24% of which show up once; less than 9% is in the top ten. The same sample was also used in a study of T cells of mothers and their children.

The sample taken for sequencing was blood. The receptors stem from a boy between 10 and 17 years old in good health. The CDR3 runs from the conserved cysteine through the conserved F or W. D genes are given only for firm matches. Clone sizes are given selectively: once, few, many, or a class where the clone is expanded.

D gene	V gene	clone size	J gene	CDR3 protein	CDR3 DNA
-	TRBV7-9	few	TRBJ2-7	CASSPGADYAYEQYF	TGTGCCAGCAGCCCCGGGGCCGACTACGCCTACGAGCAGTACTTC
-	TRBV20-1	many	TRBJ1-2	CSANDRTYGYTF	TGCAGTGCGAACGACAGAACTTATGGCTACACCTTC
-	TRBV9	few	TRBJ1-3	CASSPTGDARSGNTIYF	TGTGCCAGCAGCCCAACGGGGGACGCCCGCTCTGGAAACACCATATATTTT
-	TRBV5-5	few	TRBJ1-2	CASSAGGYTF	TGTGCCAGCAGCGCCGGTGGCTACACCTTC
-	TRBV5-1	few	TRBJ2-1	CATREGQGISYNEQFF	TGCGCCACCCGGGAGGGACAGGGAATCTCCTACAATGAGCAGTTCTTC
-	TRBV7-9	once	TRBJ1-2	CASTAPLPKSYTF	TGTGCCAGCACAGCGCCGCTCCCTAAAAGCTACACCTTC
-	TRBV7-3	-	TRBJ2-2	CASSPRGQPNTGELFF	TGTGCCAGCAGCCCCCGCGGGCAACCGAACACCGGGGAGCTGTTTTTT
-	TRBV7-2	-	TRBJ2-7	CASSWETIGAYEQYF	TGTGCCAGCAGCTGGGAGACTATTGGGGCCTACGAGCAGTACTTC
-	TRBV28	few	TRBJ2-4	CASSLWKNIQYF	TGTGCCAGCAGTTTGTGGAAAAACATTCAGTACTTC
-	TRBV29-1	-	TRBJ2-7	CSVVSVSSYEQYF	TGCAGCGTTGTTAGCGTAAGCTCCTACGAGCAGTACTTC
-	TRBV11-3	few	TRBJ1-1	CASSIGTTTEAFF	TGTGCCAGCAGCATCGGAACAACAACTGAAGCTTTCTTT
-	TRBV9	once	TRBJ1-5	CASSVHRDNQPQHF	TGTGCCAGCAGCGTCCACAGGGACAATCAGCCCCAGCATTTT
-	TRBV5-6	many	TRBJ2-5	CASSHRRRGTQYF	TGTGCCAGCAGCCATAGACGGCGCGGGACCCAGTACTTC
-	TRBV7-9	-	TRBJ1-5	CASSPELGNQPQHF	TGTGCCAGCAGCCCCGAACTGGGGAATCAGCCCCAGCATTTT
TRBD1	TRBV19	-	TRBJ1-4	CASTSRGLDEKLFF	TGTGCCAGTACCAGTAGGGGGCTCGACGAAAAACTGTTTTTT
TRBD2	TRBV7-2	-	TRBJ2-1	CASSLGLAGGVNEQFF	TGTGCCAGCAGCTTAGGGCTAGCGGGGGGGGTCAATGAGCAGTTCTTC
-	TRBV20-1	-	TRBJ2-7	CSARVDYSYEQYF	TGCAGTGCTAGAGTCGACTATTCCTACGAGCAGTACTTC
TRBD2	TRBV7-2	once	TRBJ2-3	CASSQAGGGADTQYF	TGTGCCAGCAGCCAAGCGGGAGGGGGTGCAGATACGCAGTATTTT
TRBD1	TRBV12-3/TRBV12-4	-	TRBJ2-3	CASSTDRRTDTQYF	TGCGCCAGCAGTACGGACAGGAGGACAGATACGCAGTATTTT
-	TRBV7-2	-	TRBJ2-1	CASSFRAPRAGNEQFF	TGTGCCAGCAGCTTCCGGGCCCCCAGGGCTGGGAATGAGCAGTTCTTC
-	TRBV5-1	-	TRBJ1-2	CASSLDSGGYTF	TGCGCCAGCAGCTTGGACAGCGGTGGCTACACCTTC
TRBD1	TRBV28	few	TRBJ2-7	CASSSTGVTTYEQYF	TGTGCCAGCAGTTCGACAGGGGTTACCACCTACGAGCAGTACTTC
-	TRBV7-3	-	TRBJ2-3	CASSSMGVTDTQYF	TGTGCCAGCAGCTCTATGGGAGTCACAGATACGCAGTATTTT
TRBD1	TRBV29-1	few	TRBJ1-5	CSVTTGGLNQPQHF	TGCAGCGTCACGACAGGGGGCTTAAATCAGCCCCAGCATTTT
TRBD1	TRBV4-3	-	TRBJ1-2	CTSSQGTGNYGYTF	TGCACCAGCAGCCAAGGGACAGGGAACTATGGCTACACCTTC
TRBD1	TRBV28	few	TRBJ2-1	CASSSLEGAGRNEQFF	TGTGCCAGCAGTTCCCTTGAGGGGGCCGGCCGGAATGAGCAGTTCTTC
TRBD2	TRBV9	few	TRBJ2-5	CASSVSGGYQETQYF	TGTGCCAGCAGCGTGAGCGGGGGGTACCAAGAGACCCAGTACTTC
TRBD2	TRBV7-2	-	TRBJ2-5	CAANQRPGGQETQYF	TGTGCCGCGAACCAACGACCGGGGGGACAAGAGACCCAGTACTTC
-	TRBV6-6	-	TRBJ2-2	CASSYVGVMEDGELFF	TGTGCCAGCAGTTACGTGGGGGTGATGGAAGACGGGGAGCTGTTTTTT
-	TRBV21-1	-	TRBJ1-1	CASSSPHLNTEAFF	TGTGCCAGCAGCAGTCCGCACCTGAACACTGAAGCTTTCTTT
-	TRBV11-2	-	TRBJ1-1	CASSLGLGEGNTEAFF	TGTGCCAGCAGCTTAGGTCTTGGCGAGGGGAACACTGAGGCTTTCTTT
TRBD1	TRBV28	few	TRBJ2-5	CASSPGQGIETQYF	TGTGCCAGCTCCCCGGGACAGGGGATAGAGACCCAGTACTTC
TRBD1	TRBV4-1	-	TRBJ2-7	CASSQEPGGEQYF	TGCGCCAGCAGCCAAGAACCAGGGGGCGAGCAGTACTTC